These 19 T cell receptor beta chains originate from one sample sequenced in a study of shared clonotypes between healthy human individuals. TCRdb keeps only in-frame clones here, not all; method: immunoSEQ multiplex PCR. The sample lists some 2.1 million clones; roughly 95% were seen once. Naive CD8 cells, CD45RO-negative and positively selected for CCR7, excluded terminally differentiated effector memory CD45RA+ cells. Sequencing was performed on naive CD8+ T cells sorted from blood. The receptor set was obtained from a man between 18 and 29 years old in good health.

The chain joins TRBV5-3 to TRBJ2-7; no clear D gene. TRBV5-3 is reported as an ORF; its role is uncertain. V lost 1 base to trimming and J lost 4 bases, with 9 bases between them. This CDR3 has 13 residues. The CDR3 DNA is TGTGCCAGAAGCTTGCTTCAGTTTTACGAGCAGTACTTC. Translated: CARSLLQFYEQYF.

CDR3 sequence: CASSAFQETQYF. CDR3 DNA sequence: TGCGCCAGCAGTGCATTCCAAGAGACCCAGTACTTC. This chain links TRBV10-2 with TRBJ2-5; D gene uncertain. This CDR3 region has 12 residues. V was pared by 4 bases and J by 1 base, with 4 bases between. Germline CDR1 WSHSY, CDR2 SAAADI.

This chain links TRBV7-2 with TRBJ2-1, with D perhaps TRBD1 (6 bases). The CDR3 loop spans 14 amino acids. Trimming cost V 2 bases and J 6 bases, with 11 bases left between them. From germline, CDR1 is SGHTA and CDR2 FQGNSA. DNA for the CDR3: TGTGCCAGCAGCTTACTTGGACAGTTCAATGAGCAGTTCTTC. Its translation: CASSLLGQFNEQFF.

Concerning this clone: The identical CDR3 is also encoded by other nucleotide sequences in the sample. V gene TRBV6-5 combines with J gene TRBJ2-1, with 12 bases aligning to TRBD2. The V gene's germline CDR1 is MNHEY and CDR2 SVGAGI. The CDR3 is made up of 14 amino acids. Unmatched junction bases numbered 3, after V lost 4 bases and J lost 8 bases. The CDR3 DNA reads as TGTGCCAGCAGTTTGGGACTAGCGGGCCATGAGCAGTTCTTC. This translates into CASSLGLAGHEQFF.

The V gene is TRBV21-1, the J gene TRBJ2-7; TRBD2 is the table's D call, not checked against the DNA. TRBV21-1 is labeled a pseudogene. This CDR3 has 8 residues. The CDR3 region has the DNA TGTGATCTTTCCGAGCAGTACTTC. Translating gives CDLSEQYF.

The gene calls are TRBV27 and TRBJ2-1; 12 bases are a match to TRBD2. The CDR3 runs 14 residues. J was trimmed by 6 bases and V by 5 bases; bases with no gene match: 2. Germline assignment: CDR1 MNHEY and CDR2 SMNVEV (reference sequence). As DNA, the CDR3 is TGTGCCAGCAGTGGACTAGCGGGACGCAATGAGCAGTTCTTC. It specifies CASSGLAGRNEQFF.

V and J are TRBV27 and TRBJ2-5; D unresolved. V was pared by 8 bases and J by 5 bases, with 12 bases between. CDR1 and CDR2 (germline): MNHEY, SMNVEV (reference sequence). The CDR3 spans 12 residues. CDR3 amino acids: CASGPYWETQYF. CDR3 nucleotide sequence: TGTGCCAGCGGACCTTATTGGGAGACCCAGTACTTC.

The chain recombines TRBV7-9 with TRBJ2-2; the match to TRBD2 covers 8 bases. J was trimmed by 6 bases and V by 5 bases; bases with no gene match: 8. The CDR3 runs to 15 residues. The germline V gene encodes CDR1 SEHNR and CDR2 FQNEAQ (reference sequence). The chain's CDR3 is CASSTQRERAGELFF. CDR3 nucleotides: TGTGCCAGCAGCACCCAGCGGGAGCGGGCCGGGGAGCTGTTTTTT.

The chain links TRBV27 to TRBJ2-6, with TRBD2 matching over 7 bases. Trimming took 4 bases from V and 0 from J; bases not matched to a gene: 9. Germline CDR1 and CDR2: MNHEY and SMNVEV (reference sequence). The CDR3 contains 18 residues. CDR3: CASSSWQRGYSGANVLTF. CDR3 coding DNA: TGTGCCAGCAGTTCCTGGCAGCGGGGTTACTCTGGGGCCAACGTCCTGACTTTC.

V is TRBV7-2 and J is TRBJ2-7, with 8 bases aligning to TRBD2. The CDR3 contains 14 residues. V was clipped by 4 bases and J by 7 bases; unmatched bases: 9. The germline V gene has CDR1 SGHTA and CDR2 FQGNSA. The CDR3 DNA sequence: TGTGCCAGCAGCTCTTTAGCGGGACCTCGGGAGCAGTACTTC. This translates into CASSSLAGPREQYF.

This chain uses TRBV5-6 with TRBJ2-1; TRBD2 might be the D (6 bases). This CDR3 has 16 residues. Trimming cost V 1 base and J 8 bases, with 19 bases left between them. Germline CDR1 reads SGHDT; CDR2 reads YYEEEE. The CDR3 loop is CASSLSWGGGLDEQFF. CDR3 sequence (DNA): TGTGCCAGCAGCTTGTCGTGGGGAGGAGGTCTCGATGAGCAGTTCTTC.

The chain joins TRBV2 to TRBJ1-4; D gene uncertain. Germline CDR1 SNHLY, CDR2 FYNNEI. The CDR3 covers 15 residues. V was cut by 6 bases and J by 0 bases, with 11 bases left in between. CDR3 sequence reads: CASRGRVATNEKLFF. In DNA, the CDR3 is TGTGCCAGCAGGGGCAGAGTTGCAACTAATGAAAAACTGTTTTTT.

The chain joins TRBV13 to TRBJ2-5; D uncertain. The V end was cut by 0 bases, the J end by 5 bases, with 7 bases between. Germline assignment: CDR1 PRHDT and CDR2 FYEKMQ (reference sequence). The CDR3 covers 13 residues. The CDR3 loop is CASSLGPVETQYF. The CDR3 DNA reads TGTGCCAGCAGCTTAGGCCCGGTTGAGACCCAGTACTTC.

This clone has a single count. The same CDR3 is also encoded by other DNA sequences in this sample. The V and J genes are TRBV5-1 and TRBJ2-2; D may be TRBD2 (6 bases). Germline CDR1 reads SGHRS; CDR2 reads YFSETQ. The V end was cut by 4 bases, the J end by 1 base, with 11 bases between. There are 15 residues in the CDR3. In DNA, the CDR3 is TGCGCCAGCAGCCTTGGCGGGGAGAACACCGGGGAGCTGTTTTTT. Its protein product is CASSLGGENTGELFF.

The V and J genes are TRBV4-3 and TRBJ2-7, with TRBD1 identical over 8 bases. Germline trimming cut 0 bases from V and 2 bases from J; bases unmatched to any gene: 6. The CDR3 runs 16 residues. The germline CDR1 and CDR2 sequences are LGHNA and YSLEER. The CDR3 sequence is CASSQEEQGETYEQYF. The CDR3 coding sequence is TGCGCCAGCAGCCAAGAGGAACAGGGGGAAACCTACGAGCAGTACTTC.

As for this clone: Other nucleotide sequences in the sample specify the same CDR3. This chain joins TRBV5-4 and TRBJ2-3; 9 bases agree with TRBD2. In germline, CDR1 is SGHNT, CDR2 YYREEE (reference sequence). Germline trimming cut 5 bases from V and 4 bases from J; bases unmatched to any gene: 8. The CDR3 length is 15 residues. This CDR3 reads CASRLAGGPPDTQYF. CDR3 nucleotides: TGTGCCAGCAGGCTCGCGGGGGGGCCCCCAGATACGCAGTATTTT.

This clone was counted only a few times. This chain uses TRBV30 with TRBJ1-1; 8 nucleotides line up with TRBD1. The CDR3 is 13 residues long. CDR1 and CDR2 from the germline V gene are GTSNPN and SVGIG (reference sequence). Trimming removed 3 bases from V and 6 bases from J; junction bases left unmatched: 6. The CDR3 region is CAWSQGAVAEAFF. CDR3 sequence (DNA): TGTGCCTGGAGCCAGGGGGCCGTAGCTGAAGCTTTCTTT.

Notes on this clone: Other DNA sequences in the sample encode the same CDR3. The chain couples TRBV30 to TRBJ2-1; D gene unclear. CDR1 and CDR2 from the germline V gene are GTSNPN and SVGIG (reference sequence). CDR3 length equals 11 residues. Trimming took off 2 bases at V and 7 bases at J, with 6 bases between the two ends. The CDR3 coding sequence is TGTGCCTGGAGTCCTGTGAATGAGCAGTTCTTC. Translating it yields CAWSPVNEQFF. Together with reference TRBV30 and TRBJ2-1, the CDR3 gives the full variable domain: SQTIHQWPATLVQPVGSPLSLECTVEGTSNPNLYWYRQAAGRGLQLLFYSVGIGQISSEVPQNLSASRPQDRQFILSSKKLLLSDSGFYLCAWSPVNEQFFGPGTRLTVL.

The chain carries TRBV7-9 and TRBJ2-5; D call uncertain. CDR1 is SEHNR, CDR2 FQNEAQ, per germline (reference sequence). The CDR3 contains 14 residues. Trimming took 1 base from V and 2 from J, leaving 8 bases between them. CDR3 protein: CASSLVIPQETQYF. The DNA for the CDR3 is TGTGCCAGCAGCTTAGTCATTCCACAAGAGACCCAGTACTTC.